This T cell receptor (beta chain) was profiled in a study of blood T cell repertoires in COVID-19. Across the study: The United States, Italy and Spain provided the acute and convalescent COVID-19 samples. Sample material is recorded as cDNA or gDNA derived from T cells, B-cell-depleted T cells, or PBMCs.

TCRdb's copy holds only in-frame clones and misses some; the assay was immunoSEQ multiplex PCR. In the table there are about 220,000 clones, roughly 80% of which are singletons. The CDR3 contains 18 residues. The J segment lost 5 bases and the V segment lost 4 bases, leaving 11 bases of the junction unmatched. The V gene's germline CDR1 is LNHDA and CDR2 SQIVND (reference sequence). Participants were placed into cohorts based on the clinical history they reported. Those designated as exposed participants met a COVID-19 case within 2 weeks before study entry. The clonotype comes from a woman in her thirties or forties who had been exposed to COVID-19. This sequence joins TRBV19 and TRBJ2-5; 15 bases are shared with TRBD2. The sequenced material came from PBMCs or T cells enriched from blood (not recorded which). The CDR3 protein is CASSNLRTSGGAGETQYF. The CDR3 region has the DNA TGTGCCAGTAGTAATCTCCGGACTAGCGGGGGGGCAGGGGAGACCCAGTACTTC.